These 4 T cell receptor beta chains originate from one sample sequenced in a study of cytomegalovirus exposure and HLA in healthy donors. Amplification used 60 Vbeta primers and 13 Jbeta primers. This table comes from immunoSEQ multiplex PCR, and its TCRdb copy is limited to in-frame clones, with some not included. Of 150,000 to 200,000 clones in the sample, 80% were seen once. Sample: PBMCs. The receptor set was obtained from a woman in her 40s in good health and CMV-seronegative.

V is TRBV6-5 and J is TRBJ1-2, with 11 bases fitting TRBD1. The germline gives CDR1 MNHEY, CDR2 SVGAGI. The length of the CDR3 is 14 residues. With V trimmed by 6 bases and J by 7 bases, 7 bases remained unmatched. CDR3 sequence reads: CASSRDRGRLGYTF. The CDR3 DNA sequence: TGTGCCAGCAGCCGGGACAGGGGGAGGCTTGGCTACACCTTC.

The chain uses TRBV5-4 and TRBJ2-7; 8 positions match TRBD2. The germline V gene encodes CDR1 SGHNT and CDR2 YYREEE (reference sequence). V was pared by 0 bases and J by 11 bases, with 16 bases of the junction left unmatched. CDR3 length: 16 amino acids. The CDR3, as DNA: TGTGCCAGCAGCTTGGCCGGGGGGGGTGGATCTGAGGTGGAGTACTTC. It is translated as CASSLAGGGGSEVEYF.

The rearrangement joins TRBV5-4 to TRBJ2-3; possible D gene TRBD1, 5 bases. The CDR3 runs to 15 residues. V lost 1 base, J lost 4 bases, and 13 bases lay in between. Germline CDR1 SGHNT, CDR2 YYREEE (reference sequence). CDR3 sequence reads: CASSLKGAPSDTQYF. The CDR3, as DNA: TGTGCCAGCAGCTTGAAAGGGGCCCCATCAGATACGCAGTATTTT. Combining the CDR3 with reference TRBV5-4 and TRBJ2-3 gives the whole variable domain ETGVTQSPTHLIKTRGQQVTLRCSSQSGHNTVSWYQQALGQGPQFIFQYYREEENGRGNFPPRFSGLQFPNYSSELNVNALELDDSALYLCASSLKGAPSDTQYFGPGTRLTVL.

The gene calls are TRBV11-2 and TRBJ1-2, with D possibly being TRBD1 (6 bases). The CDR3 sequence is 16 residues long. Germline V lookup: CDR1 SGHAT, CDR2 FQNNGV. The ends were cut back, 5 bases at V and 6 bases at J, with 22 bases in the middle. In nucleotides, the CDR3 is TGTGCCAGCAGCCGCCAGATCTCGACAGGAAACCATGGCTACACCTTC. As protein: CASSRQISTGNHGYTF.